Sequencing of this TCR beta chain was carried out in a study of blood T cell repertoires in COVID-19 (dated by TCRdb to the early 2020s). Background on the whole study: Samples covering the acute and convalescent phases of COVID-19 were provided by collaborators in the United States, Italy and Spain. The material from the prospective study consisted of cDNA or gDNA derived from T cells, B-cell-depleted T cells, or PBMCs. Subjects who had been exposed to COVID-19, were actively infected with it, or had recovered from it provided the deeply sampled blood TCRbeta repertoires that made up the dataset. The repertoires were released in a freely available public database meant as a resource for research on the immune response to SARS-CoV-2. The samples were drawn from two sources: the first 160 participants of the ongoing ImmuneRACE study, and 950 to 1,500 subjects contributed by 6 global collaborators. Nearly every sample came with metadata listing a de-identified subject ID, COVID-19 status, age in years and sex. HLA class I and class II types, where available, came from metadata supplied by the sample provider rather than from assay-based typing.

Concerning this clone: What antigen it recognizes has not been identified. Base qualities are missing; no much larger clone stands one base away.

TCRbeta CDR3 regions were amplified from genomic DNA by means of the immunoSEQ Assay, a bias-controlled multiplex PCR. The study's own analysis went as follows. Within the assay, amplification of reference gene primers was used to estimate how many nucleated cells each sample contained. To quantify the absolute abundance of each unique TCRbeta CDR3 rearrangement, sequence reads were collapsed and filtered. For each sample, productive Simpson clonality was calculated as the square root of Simpson's diversity index across productive rearrangements. TCRdb's version of the immuneACCESS table is confined to in-frame rearrangements and falls short of the full clone set. An unresolved V gene accounts for under half of the shortfall where checked; the remainder is of unknown origin. V and J calls and clone size are as listed in that table; D and trimming were resolved from the DNA. In all, the sample holds approximately 330,000 clones, and 87% of those were seen once. Together, the top ten hold approximately 9.3% of the sample.

In Seattle, one collaborating source enrolled patients while the infection was active and tracked those patients longitudinally over the course of disease. Whole blood was collected in K2EDTA tubes by collaborating institutions according to the institutions' own protocols. Collaborator samples were shipped for TCRbeta analysis as frozen whole blood, isolated PBMCs, or DNA extracted from either sample type. Beyond this particular receptor, the publication reports: How much clinical and demographic metadata was included differed by source and by participant, and the metadata was provided uncurated.

The junction carries 18 bases between V and J, which are trimmed by 5 bases and 4 bases respectively. From cysteine to phenylalanine, the CDR3 is 15 amino acids long. The sequence is cut down to CDR3 DNA, 45 bases in frame from base 1. From the germline V gene, CDR1 is SGHVS and CDR2 is FNYEAQ. Sequenced sample: peripheral blood. The chain is assembled from TRBV7-6 and TRBJ2-7; matching of 7 bases hints at TRBD2 as the D gene. This sequence was found in a man between 25 and 39 years old with COVID-19, enrolled during active disease. The CDR3 loop reads CASSLGGRGIYEQYF. The DNA sequence is given as TGTGCCAGCAGCCTCGGTGGGAGGGGGATATACGAGCAGTACTTC.